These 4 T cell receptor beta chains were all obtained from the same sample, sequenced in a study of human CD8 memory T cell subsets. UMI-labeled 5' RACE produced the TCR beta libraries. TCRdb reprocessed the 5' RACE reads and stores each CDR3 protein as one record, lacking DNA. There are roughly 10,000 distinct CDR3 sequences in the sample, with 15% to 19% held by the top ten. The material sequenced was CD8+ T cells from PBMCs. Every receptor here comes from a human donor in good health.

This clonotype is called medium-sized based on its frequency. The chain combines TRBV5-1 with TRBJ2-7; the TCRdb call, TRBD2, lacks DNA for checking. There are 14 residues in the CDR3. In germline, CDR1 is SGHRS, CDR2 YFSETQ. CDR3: CASSDPGTSGVQYF.

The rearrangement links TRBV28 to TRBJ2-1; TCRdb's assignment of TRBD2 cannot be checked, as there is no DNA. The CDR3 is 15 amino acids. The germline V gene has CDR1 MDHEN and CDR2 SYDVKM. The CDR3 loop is CASMRLAASYNEQFF.

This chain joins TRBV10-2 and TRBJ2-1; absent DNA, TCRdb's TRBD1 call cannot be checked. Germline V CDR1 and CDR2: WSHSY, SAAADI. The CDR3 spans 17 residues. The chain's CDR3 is CASEGPGGDATYNEQFF.

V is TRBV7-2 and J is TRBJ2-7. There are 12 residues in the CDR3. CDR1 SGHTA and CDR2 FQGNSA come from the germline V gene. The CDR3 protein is CASSFTIYEQYF. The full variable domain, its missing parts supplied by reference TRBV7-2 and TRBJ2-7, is GAGVSQSPSNKVTEKGKDVELRCDPISGHTALYWYRQSLGQGLEFLIYFQGNSAPDKSGLPSDRFSAERTGGSVSTLTIQRTQQEDSAVYLCASSFTIYEQYFGPGTRLTVT.